The entry that follows covers one TCR beta chain sequence. What it recognizes is unknown. With 0 bases removed from V and 1 base from J, the gap between germline ends came to 21 bases. This CDR3 spans 18 amino acids. Looked up from germline, CDR1 is SQVTM and CDR2 is ANQGSEA. The treatment here: oral pan-JAK inhibitor, 5-10 mg twice daily. Peripheral blood samples and lesional scalp punch biopsies were obtained from alopecia areata patients. This sample is part of a study of CD8+ T cells in alopecia areata. Study summary: Patients in the treated group were given tofacitinib by mouth, 5 to 10 mg twice a day. The study's findings and limits: Expanded CD8+ clones among the top 100, as well as scalp clonality, were significantly decreased by tofacitinib. Lesional scalp exceeded normal scalp in clonality, especially in alopecia totalis/universalis.

Extraction and reverse transcription of RNA yielded cDNA as the sequencing template. Sequenced by immunoSEQ multiplex PCR; TCRdb stores in-frame clones only, minus some. This table holds about 76,000 clones, around 60% found once. This receptor was identified in a human donor with alopecia areata. Material: CD8+ T cells sorted from blood, obtained at week 24, from a patient treated with tofacitinib. V and J are TRBV29-1 and TRBJ1-2; D is possibly TRBD1 (5 bases). DNA for the CDR3: TGCAGCGTTGAAGATCCATCCGGCCAGGGCCCCTATAACTATGGCTACACCTTC. Translation gives CSVEDPSGQGPYNYGYTF.